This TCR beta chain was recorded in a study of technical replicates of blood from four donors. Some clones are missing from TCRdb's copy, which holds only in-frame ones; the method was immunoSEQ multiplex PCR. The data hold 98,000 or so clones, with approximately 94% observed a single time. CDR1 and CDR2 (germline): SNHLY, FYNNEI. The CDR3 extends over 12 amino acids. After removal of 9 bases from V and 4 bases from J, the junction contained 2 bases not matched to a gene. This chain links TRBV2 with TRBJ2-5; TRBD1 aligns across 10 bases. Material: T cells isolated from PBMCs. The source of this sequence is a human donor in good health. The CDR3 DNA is TGTGCCAGTGGGGACAGGGGAGAGACCCAGTACTTC. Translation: CASGDRGETQYF.